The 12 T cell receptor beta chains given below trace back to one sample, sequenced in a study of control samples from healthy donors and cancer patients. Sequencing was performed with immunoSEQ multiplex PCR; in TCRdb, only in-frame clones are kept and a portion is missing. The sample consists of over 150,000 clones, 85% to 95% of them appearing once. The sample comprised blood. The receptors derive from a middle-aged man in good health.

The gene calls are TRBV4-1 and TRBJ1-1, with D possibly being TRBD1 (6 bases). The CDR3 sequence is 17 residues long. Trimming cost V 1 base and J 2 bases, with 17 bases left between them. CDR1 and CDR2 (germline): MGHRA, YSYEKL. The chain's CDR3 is CASSQVGAGRPNTEAFF. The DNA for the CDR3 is TGCGCCAGCAGCCAAGTGGGGGCAGGGAGACCTAACACTGAAGCTTTCTTT.

CDR3 sequence reads: CASGKQTDTQYF. The CDR3 DNA reads as TGTGCCAGCGGTAAGCAGACAGATACGCAGTATTTT. The V and J genes are TRBV6-5 and TRBJ2-3; D gene ambiguous. This CDR3 spans 12 amino acids. Germline CDR1 is MNHEY and CDR2 is SVGAGI. The V end was cut by 8 bases, the J end by 3 bases, with 9 bases between.

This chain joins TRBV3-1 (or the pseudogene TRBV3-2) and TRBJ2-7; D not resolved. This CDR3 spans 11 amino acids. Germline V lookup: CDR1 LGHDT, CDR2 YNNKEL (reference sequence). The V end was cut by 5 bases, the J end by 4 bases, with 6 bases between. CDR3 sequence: CASSKVYEQYF. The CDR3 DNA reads TGTGCCAGCAGCAAGGTGTACGAGCAGTACTTC.

As DNA, the CDR3 is TGCGCCAGCAGCTTGGGTTCCGGGACGGCATACAATGAGCAGTTCTTC. It specifies CASSLGSGTAYNEQFF. The J gene is TRBJ2-1, the V gene TRBV5-1; either TRBD1 or TRBD2 may supply D (5 bases each). The germline V gene has CDR1 SGHRS and CDR2 YFSETQ. The CDR3 is made up of 16 amino acids. Trimming removed 0 bases from V and 4 bases from J, with 14 bases in between.

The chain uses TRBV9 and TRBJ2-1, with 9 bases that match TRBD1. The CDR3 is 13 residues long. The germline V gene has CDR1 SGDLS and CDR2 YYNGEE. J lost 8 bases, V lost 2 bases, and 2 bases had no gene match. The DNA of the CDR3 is TGTGCCAGCAGCGTGGGGACAGGGCATGAGCAGTTCTTC. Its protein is CASSVGTGHEQFF. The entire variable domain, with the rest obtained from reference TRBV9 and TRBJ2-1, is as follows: DSGVTQTPKHLITATGQRVTLRCSPRSGDLSVYWYQQSLDQGLQFLIQYYNGEERAKGNILERFSAQQFPDLHSELNLSSLELGDSALYFCASSVGTGHEQFFGPGTRLTVL.

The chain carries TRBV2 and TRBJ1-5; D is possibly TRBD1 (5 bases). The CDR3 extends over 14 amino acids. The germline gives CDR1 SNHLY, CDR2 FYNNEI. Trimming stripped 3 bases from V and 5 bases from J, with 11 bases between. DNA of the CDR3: TGTGCCAGCAGTGATCTCCGGGGCGATCAGCCCCAGCATTTT. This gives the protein CASSDLRGDQPQHF.

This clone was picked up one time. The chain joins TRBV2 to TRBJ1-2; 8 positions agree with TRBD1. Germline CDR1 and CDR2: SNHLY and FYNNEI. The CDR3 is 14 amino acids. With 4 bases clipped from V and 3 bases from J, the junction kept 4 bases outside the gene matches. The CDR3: CASSGDRSYYGYTF. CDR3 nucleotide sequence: TGTGCCAGCAGTGGGGACAGGAGTTACTATGGCTACACCTTC.

The CDR3 coding sequence is TGTGCCAGTACCCCGGACAGCAACTATGGCTACACCTTC. Protein: CASTPDSNYGYTF. The rearrangement joins TRBV19 to TRBJ1-2; maybe TRBD1 (6 bases). The V and J ends lost 7 bases and 2 bases respectively, with 11 bases between them. Germline V gene lookup returns CDR1 LNHDA and CDR2 SQIVND (reference sequence). The CDR3 consists of 13 residues.

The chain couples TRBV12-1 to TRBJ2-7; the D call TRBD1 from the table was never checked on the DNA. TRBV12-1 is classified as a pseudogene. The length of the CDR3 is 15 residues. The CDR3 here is CASIFRWQGVHEQYF. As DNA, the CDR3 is TGTGCCAGCATCTTTCGGTGGCAGGGGGTTCACGAGCAGTACTTC.

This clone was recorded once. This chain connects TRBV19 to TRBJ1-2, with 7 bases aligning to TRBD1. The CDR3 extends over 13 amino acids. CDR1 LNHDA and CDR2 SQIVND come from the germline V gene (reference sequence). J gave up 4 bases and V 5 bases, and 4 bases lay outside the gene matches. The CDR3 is CASSVQGSYGYTF. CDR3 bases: TGTGCCAGTAGTGTACAGGGGAGCTATGGCTACACCTTC.

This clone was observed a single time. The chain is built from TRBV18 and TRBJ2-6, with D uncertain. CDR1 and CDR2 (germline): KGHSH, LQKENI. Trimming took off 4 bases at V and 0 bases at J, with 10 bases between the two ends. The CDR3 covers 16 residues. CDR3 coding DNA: TGTGCCAGCTCACATGGTCCGTTCTCTGGGGCCAACGTCCTGACTTTC. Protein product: CASSHGPFSGANVLTF.

This CDR3 reads CASSKSAPVQGASRTDTQYF. Here the CDR3 DNA reads TGTGCCAGCAGCAAATCGGCCCCCGTACAGGGGGCATCAAGGACAGATACGCAGTATTTT. The chain joins TRBV21-1 to TRBJ2-3; the table's D call of TRBD1 was not tested on the DNA. TRBV21-1 is a pseudogene. The CDR3 consists of 20 residues.